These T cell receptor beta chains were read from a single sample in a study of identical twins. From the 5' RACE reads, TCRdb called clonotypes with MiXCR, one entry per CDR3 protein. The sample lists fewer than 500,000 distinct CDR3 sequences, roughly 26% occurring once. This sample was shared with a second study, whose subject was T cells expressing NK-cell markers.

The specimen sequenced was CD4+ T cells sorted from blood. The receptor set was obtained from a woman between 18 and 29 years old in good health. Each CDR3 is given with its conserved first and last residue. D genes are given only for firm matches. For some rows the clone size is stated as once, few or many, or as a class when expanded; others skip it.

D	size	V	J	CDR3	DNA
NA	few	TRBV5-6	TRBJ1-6	CASSFRDGYSPLHF	TGTGCCAGCAGCTTCCGGGACGGATATTCACCCCTCCACTTT
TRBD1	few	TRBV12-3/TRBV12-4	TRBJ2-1	CASSRTGLGNEQFF	TGTGCCAGCAGCCGGACAGGGTTGGGCAATGAGCAGTTCTTC
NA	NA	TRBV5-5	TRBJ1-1	CASRPGGAMNTEAFF	TGTGCCAGCAGACCCGGGGGAGCGATGAACACTGAAGCTTTCTTT
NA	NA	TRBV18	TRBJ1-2	CASSPSFGANYGYTF	TGTGCCAGCTCACCATCATTCGGGGCTAACTATGGCTACACCTTC
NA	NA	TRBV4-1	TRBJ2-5	CASSQVSAGAPQETQYF	TGCGCCAGCAGCCAAGTTAGCGCCGGAGCCCCCCAAGAGACCCAGTACTTC
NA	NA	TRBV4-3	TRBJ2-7	CASSQGPMGPFSEQYF	TGCGCCAGCAGCCAAGGGCCGATGGGGCCTTTCTCCGAGCAGTACTTC
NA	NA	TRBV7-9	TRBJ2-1	CASILARGSGQFF	TGTGCCAGCATCTTAGCGAGGGGGTCTGGGCAGTTCTTC
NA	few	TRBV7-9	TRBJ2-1	CASSLVRFSSYNEQFF	TGTGCCAGCAGCTTAGTCCGGTTCAGCTCCTACAATGAGCAGTTCTTC
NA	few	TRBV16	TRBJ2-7	CASSQKGAADHEQYF	TGTGCCAGCAGCCAAAAAGGAGCAGCAGACCACGAGCAGTACTTC
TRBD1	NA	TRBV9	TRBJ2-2	CASSAGQGGTGELFF	TGTGCCAGCAGCGCAGGACAGGGCGGGACCGGGGAGCTGTTTTTT
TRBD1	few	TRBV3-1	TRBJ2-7	CASSPTGDSYEQYF	TGTGCCAGCAGCCCGACAGGGGACTCCTACGAGCAGTACTTC
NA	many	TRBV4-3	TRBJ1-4	CASSPTGGAGEKLFF	TGCGCCAGCAGCCCCACTGGCGGGGCGGGTGAAAAACTGTTTTTT
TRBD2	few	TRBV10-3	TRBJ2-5	CAISEHGSGIGTQYF	TGTGCCATCAGTGAGCACGGTAGCGGGATCGGGACCCAGTACTTC
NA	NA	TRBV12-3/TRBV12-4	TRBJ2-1	CASSLDLGDWGYNEQFF	TGTGCCAGCAGCTTAGATTTGGGGGATTGGGGTTACAATGAGCAGTTCTTC
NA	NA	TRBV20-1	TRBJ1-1	CSARIWGGQGTEAFF	TGCAGTGCTAGGATTTGGGGGGGGCAAGGCACTGAAGCTTTCTTT
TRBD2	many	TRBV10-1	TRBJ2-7	CASSTSADSYEQYF	TGCGCCAGCAGCACTAGCGCAGACTCCTACGAGCAGTACTTC
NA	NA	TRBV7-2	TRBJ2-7	CASSFQGGLSGYEQYF	TGTGCCAGCAGCTTTCAGGGAGGTTTATCTGGCTACGAGCAGTACTTC
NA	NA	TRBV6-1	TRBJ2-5	CASSPRGLAVGQETQYF	TGTGCCAGCAGTCCTCGGGGGCTAGCGGTCGGACAAGAGACCCAGTACTTC
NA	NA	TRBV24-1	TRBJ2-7	CATGTESSYEQYF	TGTGCCACCGGGACGGAGAGCTCCTACGAGCAGTACTTC
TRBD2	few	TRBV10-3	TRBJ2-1	CAIRNSPLAGKLAYNEQFF	TGTGCCATCAGGAATAGCCCACTAGCGGGTAAACTTGCTTACAATGAGCAGTTCTTC
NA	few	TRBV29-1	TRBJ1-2	CSVEYGYTF	TGCAGCGTTGAGTATGGCTACACCTTC
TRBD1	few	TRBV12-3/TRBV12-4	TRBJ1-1	CASSPFDRGFRTEAFF	TGTGCCAGCAGTCCGTTCGACAGGGGGTTTCGCACTGAAGCTTTCTTT
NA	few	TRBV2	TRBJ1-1	CASSEASIFGFF	TGTGCCAGCAGTGAAGCTTCCATCTTCGGTTTCTTT
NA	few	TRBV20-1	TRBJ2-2	CSARDSVVGGELFF	TGCAGTGCTAGAGATTCGGTGGTTGGCGGGGAGCTGTTTTTT
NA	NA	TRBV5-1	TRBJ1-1	CASSAGEDTEAFF	TGCGCCAGCAGCGCGGGGGAAGACACTGAAGCTTTCTTT
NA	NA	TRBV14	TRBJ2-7	CASSQQVGLDEQYF	TGTGCCAGCAGCCAGCAGGTGGGCTTAGACGAGCAGTACTTC
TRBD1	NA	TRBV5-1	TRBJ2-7	CASSPGQVTYEQYF	TGCGCCAGCAGCCCCGGACAGGTAACCTACGAGCAGTACTTC
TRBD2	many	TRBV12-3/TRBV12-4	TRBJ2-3	CASSLRLAGATDTQYF	TGCGCCAGCAGCTTAAGACTAGCGGGGGCCACAGATACGCAGTATTTT
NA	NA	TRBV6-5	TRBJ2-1	CASSYTERRDEQFF	TGTGCCAGCAGTTACACGGAACGGAGGGATGAGCAGTTCTTC
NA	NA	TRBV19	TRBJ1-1	CASSIGRENTEAFF	TGTGCCAGTAGTATTGGGCGGGAGAACACTGAAGCTTTCTTT
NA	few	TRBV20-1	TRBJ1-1	CSAFDGNTEAFF	TGCAGTGCGTTTGACGGGAACACTGAAGCTTTCTTT
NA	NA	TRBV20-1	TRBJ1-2	CSASSDRLSYGYTF	TGCAGTGCTTCCTCAGACAGGTTGTCCTATGGCTACACCTTC
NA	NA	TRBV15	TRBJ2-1	CATSRERTVIREQFF	TGTGCCACCAGCAGGGAGCGGACTGTCATAAGGGAGCAGTTCTTC
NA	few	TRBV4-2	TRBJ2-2	CASSQGGPNTGELFF	TGTGCCAGCAGCCAAGGAGGGCCCAACACCGGGGAGCTGTTTTTT
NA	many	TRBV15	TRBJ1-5	CATSGGPGSNQPQHF	TGTGCCACCAGCGGGGGCCCCGGGAGCAATCAGCCCCAGCATTTT
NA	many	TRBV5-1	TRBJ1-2	CASSLHTNYGYTF	TGCGCCAGCAGCTTGCATACTAACTATGGCTACACCTTC
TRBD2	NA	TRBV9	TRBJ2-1	CASSVAASGKGGNEQFF	TGTGCCAGCAGCGTAGCGGCTAGCGGGAAGGGGGGCAATGAGCAGTTCTTC
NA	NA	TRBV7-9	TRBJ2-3	CASSLVAEPTDTQYF	TGTGCCAGCAGCTTAGTAGCGGAGCCCACAGATACGCAGTATTTT
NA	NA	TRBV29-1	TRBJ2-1	CSVDGRWSYNEQFF	TGCAGCGTTGATGGCAGGTGGTCCTACAATGAGCAGTTCTTC
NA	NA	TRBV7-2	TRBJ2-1	CASSLQGAGYNEQFF	TGTGCCAGCAGCCTCCAAGGGGCAGGGTACAATGAGCAGTTCTTC
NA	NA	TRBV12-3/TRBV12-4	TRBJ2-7	CASSFISYEQYF	TGTGCCAGCAGTTTTATAAGCTACGAGCAGTACTTC
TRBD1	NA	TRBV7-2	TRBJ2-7	CASSLAPGQTYEQYF	TGTGCCAGCAGCTTAGCCCCGGGACAGACCTACGAGCAGTACTTC
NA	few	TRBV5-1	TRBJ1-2	CASSLIGGAGYTF	TGCGCCAGCAGCCTAATTGGGGGAGCGGGCTACACCTTC
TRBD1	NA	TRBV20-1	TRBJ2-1	CSAPDRDGYEQFF	TGCAGTGCTCCGGACAGGGATGGGTATGAGCAGTTCTTC